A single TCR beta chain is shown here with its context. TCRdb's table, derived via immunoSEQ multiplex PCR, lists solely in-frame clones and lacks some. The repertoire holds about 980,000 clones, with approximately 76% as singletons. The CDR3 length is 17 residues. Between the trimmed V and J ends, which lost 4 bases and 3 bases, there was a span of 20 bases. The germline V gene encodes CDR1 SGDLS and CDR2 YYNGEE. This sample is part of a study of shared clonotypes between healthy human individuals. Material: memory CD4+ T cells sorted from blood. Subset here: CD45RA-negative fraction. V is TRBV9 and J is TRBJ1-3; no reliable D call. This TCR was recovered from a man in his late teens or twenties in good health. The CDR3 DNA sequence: TGTGCCAGCAGCACCCGCAAGACTGGAGATATTGGAAACACCATATATTTT. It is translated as CASSTRKTGDIGNTIYF.